Below are 23 T cell receptor beta chains sequenced from a single sample in a study of shared clonotypes between healthy human individuals (dated by TCRdb to 2018 to 2020). Libraries were built with the immunoSEQ multiplex PCR assay. Entries here come from immuneACCESS through TCRdb and include only in-frame sequences with V and J called. Some clones fail to appear in such tables; in the studies checked, an unresolved V gene covers under half of the shortfall, and the cause of the remainder is unknown. The sample table records millions of clones; roughly 92% of these occur just once. The leading ten clones occupy roughly 0.13% of the sample. Specimen: naive CD4+ T cells sorted from blood. The cell subset or site label of this sample denotes: CD45RA+ positively selected. These receptors were collected from a man aged 18 to 29 in good health.

The chain links TRBV11-3 to TRBJ1-1, with D tentatively TRBD1 (5 bases). CDR1 SGHNT and CDR2 YENEEA come from the germline V gene. The V and J ends lost 4 bases and 1 base respectively, with 13 bases between them. The CDR3 covers 15 residues. The CDR3 region is CASSSSSTGNTEAFF. The CDR3 region has the DNA TGTGCCAGCAGCTCTTCTTCAACAGGGAACACTGAAGCTTTCTTT.

The chain is built from TRBV12-5 and TRBJ1-2; D is unresolved. This CDR3 is 14 amino acids long. In germline, CDR1 is LGHNT, CDR2 FRNRAP. V was shortened by 7 bases and J by 6 bases, with 18 bases between the two germline ends. Here the CDR3 DNA reads TGTGCTAGTGTCCTCTCCGTACTTGGGGATGGCTACACCTTC. This gives the protein CASVLSVLGDGYTF.

This clone came up a few times. The chain joins TRBV5-1 to TRBJ1-6; D is possibly TRBD1 (6 bases). Germline assignment: CDR1 SGHRS and CDR2 YFSETQ. V was clipped by 1 base and J by 10 bases, with 15 bases between them. The CDR3 runs to 15 residues. CDR3 region: CASSLTGTLGSPLHF. The CDR3, as DNA: TGCGCCAGCAGCTTGACAGGGACTCTAGGATCACCCCTCCACTTT.

Turning to this clone: The sample carries other DNA sequences with the same CDR3. The V call is TRBV15, the J call TRBJ2-7, with no clear D. The CDR3 is 14 amino acids. The germline gives CDR1 LNHNV, CDR2 YYDKDF (reference sequence). Trimming pared 0 bases from V and 0 bases from J, leaving 6 bases between. Here the CDR3 reads CATSRDPSSYEQYF. CDR3 coding DNA: TGTGCCACCAGCAGAGATCCCAGCTCCTACGAGCAGTACTTC.

The chain has TRBV6-6 and TRBJ1-4; 7 bases map to TRBD1. V lost 2 bases to trimming and J lost 7 bases; unmatched junction nucleotides: 7. The CDR3 loop spans 15 amino acids. Germline V gives CDR1 MNHNY, CDR2 SVGAGI (reference sequence). CDR3 bases: TGTGCCAGCAGTTACCCAGGGGGAGACGGTGAAAAACTGTTTTTT. It is translated as CASSYPGGDGEKLFF.

The chain joins TRBV7-8 to TRBJ2-5; 10 nucleotides align to TRBD1. Losses at the gene ends were 1 base for V and 5 bases for J; bases not matched to a gene: 4. The CDR3 length is 15 residues. CDR1 SGHVS and CDR2 FQNEAQ come from the germline V gene. The DNA of the CDR3 is TGTGCCAGCAGCTTAGGACAGGGGGCAGGGGAGACCCAGTACTTC. This sequence encodes CASSLGQGAGETQYF.

This CDR3 reads CASSPPSGGLSYNEQFF. CDR3 sequence (DNA): TGCGCCAGCAGCCCCCCTAGCGGGGGGCTTTCCTACAATGAGCAGTTCTTC. The chain couples TRBV4-1 to TRBJ2-1; 11 bases fit TRBD2. CDR3 length: 17 residues. V lost 4 bases to trimming and J lost 1 base; unmatched junction nucleotides: 6. Germline assignment: CDR1 MGHRA and CDR2 YSYEKL.

Here the CDR3 DNA reads TGTGCCAGCAGTTCAGGTCAGGGGGGCCTTGAGACCCAGTACTTC. This gives the protein CASSSGQGGLETQYF. J is TRBJ2-5 and V is TRBV11-3, with a possible D match to TRBD1 (7 bases). This CDR3 contains 15 residues. The germline V and J ends were trimmed by 6 bases and 5 bases, with 19 bases remaining between them. CDR1 is SGHNT and CDR2 is YENEEA in the germline V gene.

This chain links TRBV7-9 with TRBJ2-1; TRBD2 agrees at 10 bases. V lost 7 bases and J lost 9; bases outside the gene matches: 12. CDR1 and CDR2 from the germline V gene are SEHNR and FQNEAQ (reference sequence). CDR3 length equals 15 residues. The CDR3 is CASTQPSGSGGEQFF. CDR3 nucleotides: TGTGCCAGCACCCAACCTAGCGGGAGTGGTGGTGAGCAGTTCTTC.

This clone turned up a few times. V usage is TRBV10-3 and J usage is TRBJ1-2, with 7 bases fitting TRBD1. V was clipped by 8 bases and J by 7 bases; unmatched bases: 7. The CDR3 sequence is 12 residues long. The germline gives CDR1 ENHRY, CDR2 SYGVKD. The chain's CDR3 is CAIGTGTAGYTF. In DNA form, the CDR3 reads TGTGCCATCGGTACAGGGACAGCTGGCTACACCTTC.

The chain couples TRBV30 to TRBJ2-7; D not resolved. The V gene lost 5 bases and the J gene lost 0 bases, with 11 bases spanning the gap. CDR3 length: 13 residues. Germline CDR1 reads GTSNPN; CDR2 reads SVGIG (reference sequence). The CDR3 DNA follows: TGTGCCTGGGCCCGCTTGAACTCCTACGAGCAGTACTTC. It encodes CAWARLNSYEQYF.

The DNA of the CDR3 is TGCGCCAGCAGCCGCACGGGGGGGCGGCGGGCCGGGGAGCTGTTTTTT. Its translation: CASSRTGGRRAGELFF. The V call is TRBV4-1, the J call TRBJ2-2, with 8 positions matching TRBD2. This CDR3 contains 16 residues. CDR1 is MGHRA and CDR2 is YSYEKL in the germline V gene. Germline trimming cut 4 bases from V and 6 bases from J; bases unmatched to any gene: 10.

This clone appeared a single time. The V and J genes are TRBV11-3 and TRBJ2-5, with 7 bases aligning to TRBD1. The CDR3 has 14 residues. The ends lost 4 bases at V and 5 bases at J; junction bases unmatched: 7. Germline V gene lookup returns CDR1 SGHNT and CDR2 YENEEA. The DNA of the CDR3 is TGTGCCAGCAGCTCAACAGGGGAGTGGGAGACCCAGTACTTC. It encodes CASSSTGEWETQYF.

The gene calls are TRBV6-1 and TRBJ2-7, with TRBD2 matching 8 bases. The germline gives CDR1 MNHNS, CDR2 SASEGT. The CDR3 is 15 amino acids. With V trimmed by 7 bases and J by 2 bases, 10 bases remained unmatched. This chain's CDR3 is CASIAGGGPTYEQYF. CDR3 DNA: TGTGCCAGCATCGCCGGGGGGGGTCCGACCTACGAGCAGTACTTC.

Regarding this clone: The same CDR3 arises from other DNA sequences in this sample as well. J is TRBJ2-3 and V is TRBV2; 7 bases align to TRBD2. Germline V gene data show CDR1 as SNHLY and CDR2 as FYNNEI. This CDR3 is 13 amino acids long. J lost 6 bases, V lost 6 bases, and 6 bases had no gene match. The CDR3 loop reads CASRAGVTDTQYF. The CDR3 coding sequence is TGTGCCAGCAGGGCGGGGGTAACGGATACGCAGTATTTT.

This clone was seen just once. The V and J genes are TRBV5-1 and TRBJ2-1, with D maybe TRBD1 (5 bases). Per germline, CDR1 SGHRS and CDR2 YFSETQ. The V end lost 4 bases, the J end lost 2 bases, and 16 bases lay between the germline ends. The length of the CDR3 is 16 residues. The CDR3 DNA reads TGCGCCAGCAGCGTCTCAGGGTCGCAAGCCTACAATGAGCAGTTCTTC. Protein product: CASSVSGSQAYNEQFF.

This chain links TRBV7-9 with TRBJ1-1; possible D gene TRBD1, 5 bases. This CDR3 is 15 amino acids long. From germline, CDR1 is SEHNR and CDR2 FQNEAQ (reference sequence). Trimming stripped 7 bases from V and 0 bases from J, with 15 bases between. The CDR3, as DNA: TGTGCCAGCACCTCCCGGGGCAGTCTGAACACTGAAGCTTTCTTT. This codes for CASTSRGSLNTEAFF.

The chain links TRBV5-4 to TRBJ1-1; D is undetermined. Trimming took off 4 bases at V and 1 base at J, with 11 bases between the two ends. The CDR3 runs 14 residues. CDR1 is SGHNT and CDR2 is YYREEE in the germline V gene (reference sequence). The CDR3 sequence is CASSRARENTEAFF. CDR3 DNA: TGTGCCAGCAGCCGGGCCCGGGAGAACACTGAAGCTTTCTTT.

The genes are TRBV14 and TRBJ2-1, with 9 bases aligning to TRBD1. This CDR3 has 16 amino acids. CDR1 SGHDN and CDR2 FVKESK come from the germline V gene. The V gene end was trimmed by 1 base and the J gene end by 5 bases; junction bases not matched to a gene: 6. The CDR3 nucleotides read TGTGCCAGCAGCCAAGGGAGGACAGGGGTTAACAATGAGCAGTTCTTC. This sequence encodes CASSQGRTGVNNEQFF.

The V gene is TRBV5-6, the J gene TRBJ1-5; 7 nucleotides line up with TRBD1. This CDR3 region has 16 residues. Germline V CDR1 and CDR2: SGHDT, YYEEEE. V lost 1 base to trimming and J lost 2 bases; unmatched junction nucleotides: 6. The CDR3 sequence: CASSLYRGVGNQPQHF. CDR3 coding DNA: TGTGCCAGCAGCTTGTACAGGGGAGTGGGCAATCAGCCCCAGCATTTT.

V and J are TRBV5-1 and TRBJ1-2; 7 nucleotides align to TRBD1. CDR1 is SGHRS, CDR2 YFSETQ, per germline. V lost 3 bases to trimming and J lost 1 base; unmatched junction nucleotides: 3. The CDR3 has 14 amino acids. The chain's CDR3 is CASSSQGVNYGYTF. CDR3 DNA: TGCGCCAGCAGCTCGCAGGGGGTTAACTATGGCTACACCTTC.

This chain links TRBV2 with TRBJ2-7; a possible D gene is TRBD1 (5 bases). Germline V gene lookup returns CDR1 SNHLY and CDR2 FYNNEI. The CDR3 spans 14 residues. Trimming pared 4 bases from V and 0 bases from J, leaving 10 bases between. In nucleotides, the CDR3 is TGTGCCAGCAGTGTCCAGGGAAGCTCCTACGAGCAGTACTTC. Protein product: CASSVQGSSYEQYF. The full variable domain, in which reference TRBV2 and TRBJ2-7 provide the parts outside the CDR3, is EPEVTQTPSHQVTQMGQEVILRCVPISNHLYFYWYRQILGQKVEFLVSFYNNEISEKSEIFDDQFSVERPDGSNFTLKIRSTKLEDSAMYFCASSVQGSSYEQYFGPGTRLTVT.

The rearrangement links TRBV30 to TRBJ2-3; D not resolved. Germline V lookup: CDR1 GTSNPN, CDR2 SVGIG (reference sequence). Trimming shortened V by 3 bases and J by 9 bases, and 13 bases separated the two germline ends. This CDR3 spans 12 amino acids. The CDR3 nucleotides are TGTGCCTGGAGCGCTACGCCATACACGCAGTATTTT. Encoded protein: CAWSATPYTQYF.